What follows describes a single TCR beta chain. The antigen is undetermined. The V gene lost 4 bases and the J gene lost 3 bases, with 13 bases spanning the gap. Germline loops: CDR1 SGDLS, CDR2 YYNGEE. The CDR3 runs 15 residues. The entry originates in a study of cytomegalovirus exposure and HLA in healthy donors. Across the study: A prior analysis found more than 90 million unique TCR beta sequences from approximately 190 million T cells.

Study findings and constraints: The investigators catalogued 150 to 200 TCR beta chains as cytomegalovirus-associated. Within an earlier analysis, most TCR beta V segments proved productive either about 90% or about 30% of the time. The likely origin of a cluster of highly shared sequence variants was a sequencing artifact.

PCR used 60 Vbeta primers and 13 Jbeta primers. Assay used: immunoSEQ multiplex PCR; TCRdb lists only in-frame clones, some missing. The sample yields around 97,000 clones, approximately 66% seen once. This sequence was found in a woman aged 50 to 60 in good health and CMV-seronegative. The chain links TRBV9 to TRBJ2-2; possible D gene TRBD1, 6 bases. The sample comprised PBMCs. CDR3 residues: CASSLQGTHTGELFF. The CDR3 bases are TGTGCCAGCAGCTTACAGGGTACCCACACCGGGGAGCTGTTTTTT.